The clone carrying this T cell receptor beta chain appeared once. These data come from a study of blood T cell repertoires in COVID-19. Study-level information: The origin of the acute and convalescent COVID-19 samples was the United States, Italy and Spain. T cells, B-cell-depleted T cells, or PBMCs provided the cDNA or gDNA that served as material.

Germline V lookup: CDR1 SGHRS, CDR2 YFSETQ. Germline trimming cut 4 bases from V and 0 bases from J; bases unmatched to any gene: 4. The CDR3 runs 14 residues. In the original analysis: The assay estimated nucleated cells by amplifying reference gene primers. Libraries were prepared by immunoSEQ multiplex PCR; TCRdb keeps only in-frame clonotypes and omits some of them. V, J and clone size derive from that table, while D and trimming were established from the DNA sequence. The table shows some 260,000 clones, with approximately 79% occurring only once. This chain connects TRBV5-1 to TRBJ2-7, with 7 bases that match TRBD1. Sequencing input: peripheral blood. This TCR was recovered from a woman aged 80 or over with active or convalescent COVID-19. The CDR3 loop reads CASSETGSSYEQYF. CDR3 coding DNA: TGCGCCAGCAGCGAGACAGGGTCCTCCTACGAGCAGTACTTC.